What follows are 20 T cell receptor beta chains derived from one specimen sequenced in a study of T-cell reconstitution after alpha-beta-depleted transplantation in children. The TCRbeta library was prepared with unique molecular identifiers. TCRdb re-called the PCR reads through MiXCR, storing one row per CDR3 protein. Counted here are over 200,000 distinct CDR3 sequences, approximately 8.4% occurring once; the ten biggest clones make up about 40%. The sequencing used PBMCs, mostly from graft donor cells, collected 360 days after TCRalphabeta/CD19-depleted stem cell transplant. The receptors were sampled from a male patient between 2 and 15 years old who had a stem cell transplant for acute myeloid leukemia, so the T cells may come from the graft donor.

The J gene is TRBJ1-1, the V gene TRBV7-3; D gene ambiguous. V lost 1 base, J lost 9 bases, and 15 bases lay in between. From germline, CDR1 is SGHTA and CDR2 FQGTGA. The CDR3 is made up of 14 amino acids. CDR3 in DNA: TGTGCCAGCAGCTTAATCCCAGGCGCGCGGAAAGCTTTCTTT. Its protein product is CASSLIPGARKAFF.

In its sample, this clonotype was seen many times. CDR3 amino acids: CASRPTGAGELFF. CDR3 nucleotide sequence: TGTGCCAGCAGACCTACAGGAGCCGGGGAGCTGTTTTTT. This chain joins TRBV12-3 or TRBV12-4 and TRBJ2-2; possibly TRBD1 for D (5 bases). With 6 bases removed from V and 6 bases from J, the gap between germline ends came to 11 bases. This CDR3 is built from 13 residues.

The chain joins TRBV6-5 to TRBJ2-3; D may correspond to TRBD1 or TRBD2 (5 bases each). The germline CDR1 and CDR2 sequences are MNHEY and SVGAGI. The CDR3 is 14 residues long. V was cut by 2 bases and J by 4 bases, with 10 bases left in between. The CDR3 sequence is CASSYIGGADTQYF. In nucleotides, the CDR3 is TGTGCCAGCAGTTACATTGGGGGTGCAGATACGCAGTATTTT.

This clonotype was observed at least ten times. The chain recombines TRBV20-1 with TRBJ2-7; 8 bases agree with TRBD2. V shed 3 bases, J shed 4 bases, and the junction held 11 bases outside the gene matches. Germline V CDR1 and CDR2: DFQATT, SNEGSKA (reference sequence). This CDR3 has 15 residues. The CDR3 loop reads CSASLGAGGLYEQYF. CDR3 sequence (DNA): TGCAGTGCTAGCCTCGGGGCGGGAGGTCTTTACGAGCAGTACTTC.

This clonotype has a count of ten or more. The genes are TRBV12-3 or TRBV12-4 and TRBJ1-1; the match to TRBD1 covers 9 bases. The trim removed 7 bases at V and 4 bases at J, leaving 10 bases unmatched. CDR3 length equals 15 residues. The CDR3 nucleotides are TGTGCCAGCACCCCGACAGGGGGGGTGACCACTGAAGCTTTCTTT. Protein sequence: CASTPTGGVTTEAFF.

This clonotype appeared a few times. This chain joins TRBV12-3 or TRBV12-4 and TRBJ2-4; TRBD2 agrees at 10 bases. J lost 5 bases, V lost 3 bases, and 13 bases had no gene match. The CDR3 is 18 amino acids. The CDR3 region has the DNA TGTGCCAGCAGTTTTCGGGCTAGCGGGAGCGGGGTGGAAAACATTCAGTACTTC. This gives the protein CASSFRASGSGVENIQYF.

In this sample, this clonotype turned up many times. The rearrangement links TRBV12-3 or TRBV12-4 to TRBJ2-7; TRBD2 agrees at 9 bases. This CDR3 has 15 residues. The J segment lost 6 bases and the V segment lost 5 bases, leaving 11 bases of the junction unmatched. CDR3 protein: CASSPSLAGVSEQYF. The CDR3 DNA follows: TGTGCCAGCAGTCCCTCTTTAGCGGGGGTGAGCGAGCAGTACTTC.

The rearrangement joins TRBV5-1 to TRBJ2-1; the D gene is possibly TRBD2 (6 bases). Germline CDR1 is SGHRS and CDR2 is YFSETQ. V lost 5 bases, J lost 2 bases, and 17 bases lay in between. The CDR3 has 16 amino acids. CDR3 DNA: TGCGCCAGCAGACGCGGGACTCCTCCCACCTACAATGAGCAGTTCTTC. It encodes CASRRGTPPTYNEQFF.

This clonotype was seen ten or more times. This CDR3 reads CSAMDRNTEAFF. The CDR3 DNA reads TGCAGCGCTATGGACAGGAACACTGAAGCTTTCTTT. V usage is TRBV29-1 and J usage is TRBJ1-1; tentatively, D is TRBD1 (6 bases). The CDR3 loop spans 12 amino acids. V was pared by 7 bases and J by 1 base, with 10 bases between. The germline CDR1 and CDR2 sequences are SQVTM and ANQGSEA.

This clonotype was seen only a few times. V gene TRBV4-1 combines with J gene TRBJ2-3; D might be TRBD2 (5 bases). There are 14 residues in the CDR3. Looked up from germline, CDR1 is MGHRA and CDR2 is YSYEKL. V lost 0 bases to trimming and J lost 4 bases, with 8 bases between them. The CDR3 nucleotides are TGCGCCAGCAGCCAAGACGGACTTCCAGATACGCAGTATTTT. Protein sequence: CASSQDGLPDTQYF.

This clonotype has at least ten counts. The rearrangement joins TRBV20-1 to TRBJ1-5; D uncertain. CDR1 is DFQATT, CDR2 SNEGSKA, per germline (reference sequence). The CDR3 is 13 amino acids. V was trimmed by 0 bases and J by 4 bases, leaving 7 bases between them. DNA for the CDR3: TGCAGTGCTAGAGAAAGCTTTAATCAGCCCCAGCATTTT. It translates to CSARESFNQPQHF.

A few counts support this clonotype. This chain links TRBV14 with TRBJ2-6; D is possibly TRBD1 (5 bases). The CDR3 is 14 residues long. Trimming took 8 bases from V and 2 from J, leaving 10 bases between them. Germline CDR1 SGHDN, CDR2 FVKESK. The CDR3 nucleotides are TGTGCCAGCGAAGGGGCGCCTGGGGCCAACGTCCTGACTTTC. Residues: CASEGAPGANVLTF. The whole variable domain, remainder taken from reference TRBV14 and TRBJ2-6, is EAGVTQFPSHSVIEKGQTVTLRCDPISGHDNLYWYRRVMGKEIKFLLHFVKESKQDESGMPNNRFLAERTGGTYSTLKVQPAELEDSGVYFCASEGAPGANVLTFGAGSRLTVL.

This clonotype showed up just a few times. V gene TRBV28 combines with J gene TRBJ2-7; the match to TRBD1 covers 9 bases. CDR3 size: 15 residues. Germline CDR1 MDHEN, CDR2 SYDVKM. V lost 4 bases and J lost 2; bases outside the gene matches: 6. The CDR3 loop reads CASSSAGTGPYEQYF. Written as DNA, the CDR3 is TGTGCCAGCAGTTCAGCCGGGACAGGGCCCTACGAGCAGTACTTC. Together with reference TRBV28 and TRBJ2-7, the CDR3 gives the full variable domain: DVKVTQSSRYLVKRTGEKVFLECVQDMDHENMFWYRQDPGLGLRLIYFSYDVKMKEKGDIPEGYSVSREKKERFSLILESASTNQTSMYLCASSSAGTGPYEQYFGPGTRLTVT.

Note on this clonotype: A much larger clone differs from this one at a single base, so this may be a read error. Since the CDR3 does not end with the conserved phenylalanine or tryptophan, this likely comes from a read error. The J gene is TRBJ2-7, the V gene TRBV6-2 or TRBV6-3, with 7 bases lining up with TRBD2. Germline V gene sequence: CDR1 MNHEY, CDR2 SVGEGT. J lost 2 bases, V lost 5 bases, and 3 bases had no gene match. This CDR3 region has 13 residues. Written as DNA, the CDR3 is TGTGCCAGCAGTAGCGGGGAACCCTACGAGCAGTACTTG. Its protein product is CASSSGEPYEQYL.

V usage is TRBV25-1 and J usage is TRBJ2-2; 11 nucleotides match TRBD1. Trimming cost V 2 bases and J 4 bases; bases outside gene matches: 6. The germline V gene encodes CDR1 MGHDK and CDR2 SYGVNS. The CDR3 sequence is 17 residues long. CDR3 protein: CASSERAGTGGTGELFF. In nucleotides, the CDR3 is TGTGCCAGCAGTGAACGCGCCGGGACAGGGGGCACCGGGGAGCTGTTTTTT.

This clonotype has ten or more counts. The chain has TRBV5-1 and TRBJ2-7; TRBD1 agrees at 7 bases. V lost 2 bases, J lost 8 bases, and 4 bases stayed unmatched. The germline V gene has CDR1 SGHRS and CDR2 YFSETQ. The CDR3 loop spans 12 amino acids. This chain's CDR3 is CASSLTGAKQYF. The CDR3 DNA sequence: TGCGCCAGCAGCTTAACAGGGGCGAAGCAGTACTTC.

This clonotype came up a few times. The chain uses TRBV7-9 and TRBJ2-5; 7 bases are a match to TRBD2. Germline CDR1 and CDR2: SEHNR and FQNEAQ (reference sequence). J was trimmed by 2 bases and V by 1 base; bases with no gene match: 4. This CDR3 spans 15 amino acids. CDR3 sequence reads: CASSLEAGRQETQYF. The CDR3 bases are TGTGCCAGCAGCTTAGAAGCGGGGAGACAAGAGACCCAGTACTTC. Drawing the rest from reference TRBV7-9 and TRBJ2-5, the complete variable domain is DTGVSQNPRHKITKRGQNVTFRCDPISEHNRLYWYRQTLGQGPEFLTYFQNEAQLEKSRLLSDRFSAERPKGSFSTLEIQRTEQGDSAMYLCASSLEAGRQETQYFGPGTRLLVL.

This clonotype was found many times. This sequence joins TRBV18 and TRBJ2-7; 10 bases fit TRBD1. Trimming cost V 3 bases and J 1 base; bases outside gene matches: 6. This CDR3 region has 16 residues. Germline assignment: CDR1 KGHSH and CDR2 LQKENI. Here the CDR3 DNA reads TGTGCCAGCTCACCCCGGGGGACAGGGGCGTCCTACGAGCAGTACTTC. It yields the protein CASSPRGTGASYEQYF. Based on the CDR3 plus reference TRBV18 and TRBJ2-7, the full variable domain is NAGVMQNPRHLVRRRGQEARLRCSPMKGHSHVYWYRQLPEEGLKFMVYLQKENIIDESGMPKERFSAEFPKEGPSILRIQQVVRGDSAAYFCASSPRGTGASYEQYFGPGTRLTVT.

This clonotype was counted ten times or more. The chain combines TRBV12-3 or TRBV12-4 with TRBJ2-1; possibly TRBD1 for D (6 bases). CDR3 length: 16 amino acids. The V gene lost 8 bases and the J gene lost 7 bases, with 24 bases spanning the gap. This CDR3 reads CASSDRAGEVWNEQFF. The CDR3 nucleotides are TGTGCCAGCTCGGACCGGGCAGGGGAAGTTTGGAATGAGCAGTTCTTC.

This clonotype was detected a few times. The chain is built from TRBV11-1 and TRBJ2-7; the D is unclear. The V and J ends lost 2 bases and 5 bases respectively, with 10 bases between them. The CDR3 covers 13 residues. CDR1 and CDR2 (germline): SGHAT, FQDESV (reference sequence). The CDR3 DNA sequence: TGTGCCAGCAGCTTACTTTTGAAGGACGAGCAGTACTTC. Translation gives CASSLLLKDEQYF.